This is a list of T cell receptor beta chains from one sample in a study of cytotoxic CD8 clonotypes in ibrutinib-treated CLL. The assay was immunoSEQ multiplex PCR, and TCRdb's table has in-frame clones only and misses some. The sample consists of 150,000 to 200,000 clones, nearly 90% of them appearing once. The sequences come from PBMCs, collected at disease progression, from a patient treated with ibrutinib. The receptors originated from a human donor with chronic lymphocytic leukemia. The CDR3 runs from the conserved cysteine through the conserved F or W. The order of the fields is D gene, V gene, J gene, clone size, CDR3 protein, CDR3 DNA. D genes are given only for firm matches. Clone size appears in some rows only: once, few, many, or a class for an expanded clone.

>TRBD1|TRBV9|TRBJ1-3|NA
CASSPRGDRILGSGNTIYF
TGTGCCAGCAGCCCCCGCGGGGACAGGATTTTAGGCTCTGGAAACACCATATATTTT
>NA|TRBV7-9|TRBJ1-2|NA
CASSFQSDSGYTF
TGTGCCAGCAGCTTCCAATCGGACAGTGGCTACACCTTC
>NA|TRBV19|TRBJ2-5|NA
CASSLAGRETQYF
TGTGCCAGTAGCCTAGCAGGGAGAGAGACCCAGTACTTC
>NA|TRBV5-1|TRBJ1-5|once
CASSPGPQGPEQPQHF
TGCGCCAGCAGCCCCGGCCCCCAAGGACCAGAGCAGCCCCAGCATTTT
>NA|TRBV7-9|TRBJ1-2|NA
CASSPEMEGVNGYTF
TGTGCCAGCAGCCCGGAAATGGAAGGGGTTAACGGCTACACCTTC
>NA|TRBV18|TRBJ2-7|NA
CASSPPGGRGQAYEQYF
TGTGCCAGCTCACCACCTGGGGGGCGGGGGCAAGCCTACGAGCAGTACTTC
>TRBD1|TRBV14|TRBJ1-2|NA
CASSPNVGGKYGYTF
TGTGCCAGCAGCCCTAATGTAGGGGGCAAATATGGCTACACCTTC
>NA|TRBV19|TRBJ2-4|NA
CASSMRAPAGQNIQYF
TGTGCCAGTAGTATGAGGGCCCCGGCAGGGCAAAACATTCAGTACTTC
>NA|TRBV2|TRBJ1-1|NA
CASSVAGLTNTEAFF
TGTGCCAGCAGTGTAGCGGGACTCACGAACACTGAAGCTTTCTTT
>NA|TRBV5-1|TRBJ2-3|NA
CASSFDSTDTQYF
TGCGCCAGCAGCTTTGACAGTACAGATACGCAGTATTTT
>NA|TRBV21-1|TRBJ2-3|few
CASSKEASGYTDTQYF
TGTGCCAGCAGCAAAGAGGCTAGCGGATACACAGATACGCAGTATTTT
>NA|TRBV6-1|TRBJ1-2|NA
CASSRDGTSGYTF
TGTGCCAGCAGTCGAGATGGGACGAGTGGCTACACCTTC
>TRBD2|TRBV4-1|TRBJ2-3|NA
CASSQFASGTSTDTQYF
TGCGCCAGCAGCCAATTCGCTAGCGGAACTAGCACAGATACGCAGTATTTT